The 30 T cell receptor beta chains given below trace back to one sample, sequenced in a study of T-cell reconstitution after alpha-beta-depleted transplantation in children. Unique molecular identifiers were used in preparing the TCRbeta library. TCRdb redid the calling of the PCR reads with MiXCR, one entry per CDR3 protein. The repertoire includes some 840,000 distinct CDR3 sequences, 16% of them detected once, and around 4.5% sits in the top ten. The sequences come from PBMCs, mostly from graft donor cells, collected 360 days after TCRalphabeta/CD19-depleted stem cell transplant. These TCRs come from a male patient younger than 18 who had a stem cell transplant for acute lymphoblastic leukemia, so the T cells may come from the graft donor.

This clonotype was found a few times. The rearrangement uses TRBV6-2 or TRBV6-3 and TRBJ2-1; D might be TRBD2 (5 bases). Trimming took 5 bases from V and 2 from J, leaving 13 bases between them. Germline V lookup: CDR1 MNHEY, CDR2 SVGEGT. The CDR3 consists of 15 residues. For the CDR3, the DNA is TGTGCCAGCAGTCTTCTCGGGAACACCTACAATGAGCAGTTCTTC. Protein product: CASSLLGNTYNEQFF.

The chain recombines TRBV12-3 or TRBV12-4 with TRBJ2-3; no clear D gene. Trimming cost V 5 bases and J 2 bases, with 14 bases left between them. This CDR3 comprises 15 residues. The CDR3 sequence: CASSQPTISTDTQYF. CDR3 coding DNA: TGTGCCAGCAGTCAACCTACGATCTCCACAGATACGCAGTATTTT.

The chain uses TRBV4-2 and TRBJ2-7, with D perhaps TRBD2 (5 bases). The CDR3 runs 15 residues. Trimming removed 5 bases at V and 0 bases at J, with 14 bases between. Germline CDR1 LGHNA, CDR2 YNFKEQ. In DNA, the CDR3 is TGTGCCAGCAGCTTACTCGGACTCATCTCCTACGAGCAGTACTTC. This translates into CASSLLGLISYEQYF.

This clonotype has only a few counts. V is TRBV19 and J is TRBJ2-1; 10 bases fit TRBD2. The CDR3 spans 19 residues. Germline V gives CDR1 LNHDA, CDR2 SQIVND (reference sequence). The V segment lost 2 bases and the J segment 0 bases; nucleotides outside the gene matches: 10. The CDR3 DNA reads as TGTGCCAGTAGTATAAAAACTAGCGGGGAACGGCGCTCCTACAATGAGCAGTTCTTC. It encodes CASSIKTSGERRSYNEQFF. Complete variable domain (other parts from reference TRBV19 and TRBJ2-1): DGGITQSPKYLFRKEGQNVTLSCEQNLNHDAMYWYRQDPGQGLRLIYYSQIVNDFQKGDIAEGYSVSREKKESFPLTVTSAQKNPTAFYLCASSIKTSGERRSYNEQFFGPGTRLTVL.

This clonotype was seen only once. The chain joins TRBV5-8 to TRBJ1-1; D is uncertain. The CDR3 is 14 residues long. Trimming stripped 4 bases from V and 1 base from J, with 11 bases between. Germline CDR1 reads SGHTS; CDR2 reads YDEGEE. Here the CDR3 DNA reads TGTGCCAGCAGCCCCGATATCTCGAACACTGAAGCTTTCTTT. It yields the protein CASSPDISNTEAFF.

The chain couples TRBV7-2 to TRBJ2-1; D tentatively reads TRBD1 or TRBD2 (5 bases each). The V gene's germline CDR1 is SGHTA and CDR2 FQGNSA. The CDR3 length is 15 residues. The V end was cut by 5 bases, the J end by 4 bases, with 15 bases between. The CDR3 coding sequence is TGTGCCAGCAGCCCATCCCGGGACCCTTACAATGAGCAGTTCTTC. It yields the protein CASSPSRDPYNEQFF.

The J gene is TRBJ2-7, the V gene TRBV10-3; TRBD2 might be the D (6 bases). CDR1 and CDR2 (germline): ENHRY, SYGVKD. The CDR3 runs to 16 residues. V dropped 4 bases and J dropped 3 bases, with 19 bases sitting between them. The CDR3 region has the DNA TGTGCCATCAGTGGACCCGGAATAGCGGTAAGCTACGAGCAGTACTTC. The encoded protein is CAISGPGIAVSYEQYF.

The rearrangement links TRBV6-1 to TRBJ2-7, with D possibly TRBD2 on 6 matching bases. V was clipped by 4 bases and J by 2 bases, with 15 bases between them. This CDR3 region has 15 residues. Germline values: CDR1 MNHNS, CDR2 SASEGT. The CDR3 nucleotides read TGTGCCAGCAGTGCCGCGGGGTTCAGTCCCTACGAGCAGTACTTC. The encoded protein is CASSAAGFSPYEQYF.

The J gene is TRBJ1-2, the V gene TRBV29-1, with D hard to call. Trimming took off 1 base at V and 8 bases at J, with 5 bases between the two ends. CDR1 is SQVTM, CDR2 ANQGSEA, per germline. This CDR3 region has 10 residues. In nucleotides, the CDR3 is TGCAGCGTTGAAGCAGTCGGCTACACCTTC. Its protein product is CSVEAVGYTF.

The chain joins TRBV6-4 to TRBJ2-2, with 10 bases lining up with TRBD2. The CDR3 is 16 amino acids. The V and J ends lost 2 bases and 4 bases, in that order; junction bases with no gene match: 4. The germline gives CDR1 MRHNA, CDR2 SNTAGT. This chain's CDR3 is CASSDGGLAATGELFF. CDR3 coding DNA: TGTGCCAGCAGTGACGGAGGACTAGCGGCCACCGGGGAGCTGTTTTTT.

This clonotype showed up just a few times. The chain combines TRBV7-9 with TRBJ1-5, with D perhaps matching TRBD1 (6 bases). The germline V gene has CDR1 SEHNR and CDR2 FQNEAQ (reference sequence). Trimming removed 3 bases at V and 5 bases at J, with 11 bases between. The CDR3 runs to 14 residues. CDR3 region: CASSLATGDQPQHF. CDR3 bases: TGTGCCAGCAGCTTGGCGACAGGCGATCAGCCCCAGCATTTT.

The chain carries TRBV7-6 and TRBJ2-5, with D possibly matching TRBD2 (7 bases). V lost 5 bases and J 5 bases, leaving 18 bases between the germline ends. Per the germline V gene, CDR1 is SGHVS and CDR2 is FNYEAQ. CDR3 length: 15 residues. Here the CDR3 reads CASSRQAGEDETQYF. DNA of the CDR3: TGTGCCAGCAGCCGACAGGCGGGAGAGGATGAGACCCAGTACTTC.

V and J are TRBV7-2 and TRBJ2-2; D is perhaps TRBD2 (6 bases). This CDR3 has 15 residues. The germline gives CDR1 SGHTA, CDR2 FQGNSA. With 2 bases removed from V and 4 bases from J, the gap between germline ends came to 11 bases. CDR3 nucleotides: TGTGCCAGCAGCTTATACGGGAGTGGCACCGGGGAGCTGTTTTTT. Protein: CASSLYGSGTGELFF.

This clonotype showed up just a few times. J is TRBJ2-7 and V is TRBV18; D not resolved. Deletions cut 3 bases from V and 2 bases from J, with 14 bases between. The CDR3 runs 15 residues. The V gene's germline CDR1 is KGHSH and CDR2 LQKENI. CDR3 protein: CASSPGPTSPYEQYF. DNA of the CDR3: TGTGCCAGCTCACCCGGACCCACATCCCCCTACGAGCAGTACTTC.

In its sample, this clonotype was seen many times. For the CDR3, the DNA is TGTGCCAGCAGCTCCGGACGTAATCTAGCATCAGATACGCAGTATTTT. Protein: CASSSGRNLASDTQYF. The chain joins TRBV7-8 to TRBJ2-3, with a possible D match to TRBD2 (5 bases). The CDR3 extends over 16 amino acids. V lost 4 bases and J 4 bases, leaving 18 bases between the germline ends. Germline CDR1 SGHVS, CDR2 FQNEAQ.

The chain recombines TRBV5-4 with TRBJ2-1, with D possibly being TRBD1 (9 bases). Trimming removed 1 base at V and 0 bases at J, with 32 bases between. Per the germline V gene, CDR1 is SGHNT and CDR2 is YYREEE (reference sequence). The CDR3 runs to 23 residues. The chain's CDR3 is CASSLNMGQGSLWAGGSYNEQFF. CDR3 in DNA: TGTGCCAGCAGCTTGAATATGGGACAGGGCTCCCTTTGGGCGGGGGGCTCCTACAATGAGCAGTTCTTC.

This sequence joins TRBV6-5 and TRBJ2-2; D is undetermined. This CDR3 has 17 residues. V was cut by 4 bases and J by 2 bases, with 17 bases left in between. Germline V gene sequence: CDR1 MNHEY, CDR2 SVGAGI. CDR3 DNA: TGTGCCAGCAGTTTCCTCGTCGGTCTCGCCAACACCGGGGAGCTGTTTTTT. Amino acids: CASSFLVGLANTGELFF.

The CDR3 bases are TGTGCCAGCAGCTTAGGTTACGGGAGGGGCCACGAGCAGTACTTC. Its translation is CASSLGYGRGHEQYF. This chain joins TRBV7-2 and TRBJ2-7; 8 nucleotides match TRBD2. Per the germline V gene, CDR1 is SGHTA and CDR2 is FQGNSA. V was pared by 1 base and J by 5 bases, with 7 bases of the junction left unmatched. This CDR3 contains 15 residues.

This clonotype was observed a few times. The chain employs TRBV9 and TRBJ2-2; D possibly corresponds to TRBD2 (5 bases). The CDR3 is made up of 15 amino acids. The V gene's germline CDR1 is SGDLS and CDR2 YYNGEE. Trimming removed 6 bases from V and 0 bases from J, with 12 bases in between. The CDR3 nucleotides read TGTGCCAGCAAGACCGGGGTCGCGAACACCGGGGAGCTGTTTTTT. This translates into CASKTGVANTGELFF.

This rearrangement joins TRBV11-2 to TRBJ2-5; 15 bases agree with TRBD2. The V and J ends lost 4 bases and 5 bases, in that order; junction bases with no gene match: 11. Per the germline V gene, CDR1 is SGHAT and CDR2 is FQNNGV. This CDR3 has 18 amino acids. The CDR3 sequence: CASSSHGGTSGGLETQYF. DNA of the CDR3: TGTGCCAGCAGCTCTCACGGAGGGACTAGCGGGGGGTTGGAGACCCAGTACTTC.

This clonotype has only a few counts. The rearrangement uses TRBV27 and TRBJ2-7, with 7 bases lining up with TRBD2. Trimming took 6 bases from V and 4 from J; bases not matched to a gene: 12. The CDR3 sequence is 15 residues long. CDR1 and CDR2 from the germline V gene are MNHEY and SMNVEV (reference sequence). The CDR3 loop is CASSPFGRTVYEQYF. CDR3 sequence (DNA): TGTGCCAGCAGCCCCTTCGGGAGGACTGTTTACGAGCAGTACTTC.

V is TRBV4-1 and J is TRBJ2-5; TRBD2 agrees at 9 bases. The V gene's germline CDR1 is MGHRA and CDR2 YSYEKL. V dropped 2 bases and J dropped 5; count of bases not matched to a gene: 12. The CDR3 contains 17 residues. The CDR3 spells CASSQQYSGSGWETQYF. In nucleotides, the CDR3 is TGCGCCAGCAGCCAACAATATAGCGGGAGTGGCTGGGAGACCCAGTACTTC.

This clonotype has only a few counts. The chain carries TRBV7-9 and TRBJ1-4, with D possibly being TRBD1 (5 bases). V gave up 0 bases and J gave up 8 bases, with 10 bases separating them. CDR1 is SEHNR and CDR2 is FQNEAQ in the germline V gene (reference sequence). The CDR3 spans 14 residues. The CDR3 DNA follows: TGTGCCAGCAGCTTAGCTGGGGGAGTCGAAAAACTGTTTTTT. It encodes CASSLAGGVEKLFF. Full variable domain (missing parts from reference TRBV7-9 and TRBJ1-4): DTGVSQNPRHKITKRGQNVTFRCDPISEHNRLYWYRQTLGQGPEFLTYFQNEAQLEKSRLLSDRFSAERPKGSFSTLEIQRTEQGDSAMYLCASSLAGGVEKLFFGSGTQLSVL.

This chain joins TRBV9 and TRBJ2-7; TRBD2 matches at 9 bases. V dropped 3 bases and J dropped 2; count of bases not matched to a gene: 12. The CDR3 length is 17 residues. Per germline, CDR1 SGDLS and CDR2 YYNGEE. CDR3 DNA: TGTGCCAGCAGCGGTGGGGTGGGGCTAGCGGGAACCTACGAGCAGTACTTC. Protein sequence: CASSGGVGLAGTYEQYF.

The rearrangement links TRBV29-1 to TRBJ1-1; tentative D call: TRBD1 (5 bases). Germline loops: CDR1 SQVTM, CDR2 ANQGSEA. V was trimmed by 4 bases and J by 3 bases, leaving 15 bases between them. CDR3 length: 14 residues. This CDR3 reads CSVGDRPSYTEAFF. Written as DNA, the CDR3 is TGCAGCGTTGGCGACAGACCTTCTTACACTGAAGCTTTCTTT.

The V gene is TRBV5-1, the J gene TRBJ2-7; D not certain. The germline gives CDR1 SGHRS, CDR2 YFSETQ. The CDR3 runs to 13 residues. V lost 5 bases and J 2 bases, leaving 11 bases between the germline ends. CDR3: CASSGKVAYEQYF. In DNA form, the CDR3 reads TGCGCCAGCAGTGGGAAGGTGGCCTACGAGCAGTACTTC.

This clonotype appeared a few times. The chain links TRBV9 to TRBJ1-3; a possible D gene is TRBD1 (5 bases). Germline-derived CDR1 and CDR2 are SGDLS and YYNGEE. The CDR3 sequence is 14 residues long. Trimming removed 4 bases at V and 3 bases at J, with 11 bases between. Here the CDR3 reads CASSLRVNGNTIYF. The CDR3 nucleotides read TGTGCCAGCAGCCTCAGGGTAAATGGAAACACCATATATTTT.

The chain couples TRBV24-1 to TRBJ2-3; D is tentatively TRBD1 or TRBD2 (5 bases each). V was clipped by 0 bases and J by 4 bases, with 13 bases between them. The CDR3 has 16 residues. Germline CDR1 reads KGHDR; CDR2 reads SFDVKD. The CDR3 DNA is TGTGCCACCAGTGATTTGATGGGGCGAGGGTCAGATACGCAGTATTTT. Translated, it gives CATSDLMGRGSDTQYF.

The chain combines TRBV11-1 with TRBJ2-1, with 14 bases fitting TRBD2. With V trimmed by 8 bases and J by 9 bases, 18 bases remained unmatched. The CDR3 contains 18 residues. In germline, CDR1 is SGHAT, CDR2 FQDESV (reference sequence). CDR3 sequence: CASGLPGLGLAGVGEQFF. The CDR3 DNA reads as TGTGCCAGCGGACTTCCCGGCCTGGGACTAGCGGGAGTAGGTGAGCAGTTCTTC.

This rearrangement joins TRBV4-1 to TRBJ1-1, with D unclear. V lost 5 bases, J lost 0 bases, and 16 bases lay in between. The CDR3 loop spans 16 amino acids. Germline loops: CDR1 MGHRA, CDR2 YSYEKL. The CDR3 DNA is TGCGCCAGCAGCGTCCGCCCGGCAGAGGTGAACACTGAAGCTTTCTTT. It is translated as CASSVRPAEVNTEAFF.